This T cell receptor (beta chain) comes out of a study of blood T cells in healthy people across ages (dated by TCRdb to the mid-2010s). A note on the overall study: In model experiments, template switching captured about one uniquely barcoded TCR beta cDNA molecule for every two T cells. Age-related changes in TCR beta repertoire diversity were measured in the study by deep sequencing normalized with unique cDNA molecular identifiers. The study analyzed two additional independent replicas of 1 million unique cDNA reads from the same blood draw for two donors, one aged 18 to 30 and one aged 80 or older. The donors were split into four age groups: young (average 16 years), middle-aged (39), aged (roughly 65) and long-lived (under 90). To avoid experimental bias, donors of different ages were randomly spread across the sequencing lanes.

The receptor library was made with 5' RACE. The sequencer was an Illumina HiSeq 2500. The second PCR ran for roughly 7 to 12 cycles and used a J-beta primer mix along with a sample-barcoded 5' primer. A template-switch 5' adaptor carrying 12 random nucleotides introduced a unique molecular identifier onto each TCR beta cDNA molecule. At least 2.5 million CDR3-containing paired-end reads were obtained from each sample. First-strand cDNA synthesis was performed from all RNA using the Mint cDNA synthesis kit, with priming by a TRBC-specific oligonucleotide. All cDNA was treated with uracil-DNA glycosylase and then went through a first 18-cycle PCR with the universal primers M1SS and BC2_uni_R. Regarding the original processing steps: Normalization of each sample was performed by random selection of 1 million high-quality reads, each carrying a distinct molecular identifier. Reads with shared molecular identifiers were discarded instead of being binned into consensus sequences. MiTCR, run with a Q25 quality threshold and the strictest error-elimination algorithm, handled CDR3 identification, clonotype clustering and error correction. A nonparametric unseen species model with Euler transformation was used to estimate lower-bound total TCR beta diversity. TCRdb handled the public reads itself, with Q25 trimming in fastp and clone calling in MiXCR, and kept productive beta chains. Here each entry gathers all rows of one CDR3 protein and keeps the most common genes and DNA. TCRdb, not the original authors, processed these V and J calls. Here the sample has approximately 700,000 distinct CDR3 sequences; roughly 32% occur a single time. Approximately 15% of the sample is held by the ten biggest clonotypes.

The donors were some 36 Caucasian individuals from Russia, aged roughly 6 to 100 years, who were systemically healthy. Each donor gave roughly 9.5 milliliters of peripheral blood, collected into EDTA-treated Vacutainer tubes. PBMCs were isolated by Ficoll-Paque density-gradient centrifugation, with at least 7 million obtained per sample. Trizol reagent was used to extract total RNA from PBMCs, with at least 5 micrograms per sample. The percentages of naive CD45RAhigh/CD27high T cells were determined by flow cytometry on a PBMC aliquot from every donor. Study-level results and caveats: The long-lived group showed more naive CD4+ T cells, fewer expanded clones and increased TCR diversity than the aged group, suggesting age selection. As age increased, observed TCR beta diversity per million T cells dropped in a roughly linear way, and a significant reduction was already evident by age about 40. Estimates of total diversity based on one million sequenced T cells were regarded as lower bounds and as underestimates. A strong correlation was found between observed TCR beta diversity and the percentage of naive T cells measured by flow cytometry. Since profiling was done on bulk unsorted PBMCs, naive and antigen-experienced compartments could not be conclusively compared. The CMV infection status of donors was not known, potentially confounding age-related changes in expanded clonotypes.

Turning to this clonotype: Its antigen is not yet known. No base quality values were provided; no much bigger clone lies one nucleotide off.

CDR1 is given as WSHSY and CDR2 as SAAADI, both from the germline V gene. From the cysteine up to the phenylalanine, the CDR3 has a length of 15 residues. The only DNA kept is the CDR3, 45 bases in frame from the first base. The V and J ends are trimmed by 4 bases and 0 bases, leaving 13 bases between them. The rearranged chain carries TRBV10-2 and TRBJ2-7; the D gene assignment is ambiguous. The sequencing input was blood. This clonotype was obtained from an elderly woman in good health. Donor details come from another sample of the same person, matched by shared clones. The CDR3 amino acid sequence is: CASSADFSPSYEQYF. The bases are TGCGCCAGCAGTGCAGACTTCTCCCCCTCCTACGAGCAGTACTTC.